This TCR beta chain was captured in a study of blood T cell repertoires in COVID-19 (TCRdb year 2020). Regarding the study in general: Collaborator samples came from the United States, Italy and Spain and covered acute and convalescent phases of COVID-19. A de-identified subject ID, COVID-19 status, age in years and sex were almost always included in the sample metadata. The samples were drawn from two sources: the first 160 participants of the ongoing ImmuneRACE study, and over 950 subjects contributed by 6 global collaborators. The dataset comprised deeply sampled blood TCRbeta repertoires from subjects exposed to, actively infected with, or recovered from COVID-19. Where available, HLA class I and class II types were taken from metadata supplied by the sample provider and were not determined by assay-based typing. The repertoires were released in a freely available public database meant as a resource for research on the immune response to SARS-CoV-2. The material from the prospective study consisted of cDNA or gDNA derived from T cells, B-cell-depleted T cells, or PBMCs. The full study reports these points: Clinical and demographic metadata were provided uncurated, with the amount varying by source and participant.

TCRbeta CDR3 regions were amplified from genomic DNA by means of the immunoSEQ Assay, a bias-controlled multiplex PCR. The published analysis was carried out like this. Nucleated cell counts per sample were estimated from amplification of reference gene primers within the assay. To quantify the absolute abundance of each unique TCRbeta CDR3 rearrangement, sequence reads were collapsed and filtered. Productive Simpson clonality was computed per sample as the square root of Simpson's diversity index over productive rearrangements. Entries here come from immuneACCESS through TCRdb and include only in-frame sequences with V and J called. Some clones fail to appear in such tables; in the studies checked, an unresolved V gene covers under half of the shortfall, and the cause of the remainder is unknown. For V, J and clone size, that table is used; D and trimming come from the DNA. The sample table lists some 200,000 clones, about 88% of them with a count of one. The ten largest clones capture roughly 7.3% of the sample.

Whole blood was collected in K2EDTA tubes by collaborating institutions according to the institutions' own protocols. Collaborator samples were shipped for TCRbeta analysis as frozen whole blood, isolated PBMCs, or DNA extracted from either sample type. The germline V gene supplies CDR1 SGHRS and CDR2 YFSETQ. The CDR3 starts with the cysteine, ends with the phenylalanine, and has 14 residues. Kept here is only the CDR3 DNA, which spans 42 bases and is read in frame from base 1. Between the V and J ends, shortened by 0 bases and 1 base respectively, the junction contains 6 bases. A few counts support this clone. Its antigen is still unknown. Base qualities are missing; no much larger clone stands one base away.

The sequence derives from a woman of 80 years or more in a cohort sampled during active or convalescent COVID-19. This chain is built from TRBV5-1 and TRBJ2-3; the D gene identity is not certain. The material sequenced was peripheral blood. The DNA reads TGCGCCAGCAGCTTGGTGTCAGGCACAGATACGCAGTATTTT. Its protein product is CASSLVSGTDTQYF.